A single sample gave rise to the 30 T cell receptor beta chains below, sequenced in a study of shared clonotypes between healthy human individuals (dated by TCRdb to the early 2020s). Library preparation was by the immunoSEQ multiplex PCR assay. Drawn from immuneACCESS, this table holds only the in-frame rearrangements with V and J called that TCRdb kept. Clones are partly lost; checked studies trace under half to an unresolved V gene and leave the rest unexplained. For this sample there are approximately 500,000 clones; less than 85% appear just once. Over 10% of the sample is taken by the ten largest. Sequenced sample: PBMCs. The receptors were sampled from a woman between 40 and 55 years old in good health. Some clones in this sample may be carry-over from other donors' samples.

This clone was seen a few times. The gene calls are TRBV5-4 and TRBJ1-1; D remains ambiguous. The CDR3 runs 12 residues. Germline CDR1 reads SGHNT; CDR2 reads YYREEE (reference sequence). V shed 4 bases and J shed 2 bases, with 6 bases lying between them. In DNA, the CDR3 is TGTGCCAGCAGCAGATATAACACTGAAGCTTTCTTT. This encodes CASSRYNTEAFF.

The V call is TRBV19, the J call TRBJ2-1; 7 bases are a match to TRBD2. Trimming took 2 bases from V and 5 from J; bases not matched to a gene: 6. The CDR3 runs to 15 residues. Germline V lookup: CDR1 LNHDA, CDR2 SQIVND (reference sequence). CDR3 residues: CASSIWREWDNEQFF. The CDR3 coding sequence is TGTGCCAGTAGTATATGGCGGGAGTGGGACAATGAGCAGTTCTTC.

This chain connects TRBV5-4 to TRBJ1-4; D is uncertain. Trimming removed 5 bases from V and 7 bases from J, with 9 bases in between. The germline V gene encodes CDR1 SGHNT and CDR2 YYREEE (reference sequence). This CDR3 is built from 12 residues. The CDR3 loop reads CASRSDGEKLFF. In DNA, the CDR3 is TGTGCCAGCAGATCGGACGGTGAAAAACTGTTTTTT.

V gene TRBV5-8 combines with J gene TRBJ1-1; 9 nucleotides agree with TRBD1. The length of the CDR3 is 16 residues. Losses at the gene ends were 4 bases for V and 6 bases for J; bases not matched to a gene: 13. Germline V gene lookup returns CDR1 SGHTS and CDR2 YDEGEE. In DNA, the CDR3 is TGTGCCAGCAGCCATTCGGACAGGGGAGGAATGTCTGAAGCTTTCTTT. Translated: CASSHSDRGGMSEAFF.

With respect to this clone: A much larger clone differs by one base, so this may be a read error. The chain recombines TRBV7-9 with TRBJ1-1, with 7 bases lining up with TRBD1. Germline values: CDR1 SEHNR, CDR2 FQNEAQ (reference sequence). The CDR3 totals 14 residues. V lost 2 bases, J lost 12 bases, and 12 bases stayed unmatched. In DNA, the CDR3 is TGTGCCAGCAGCTTATGGGACGAACAGGGGAGAACTTTCTTT. Translation gives CASSLWDEQGRTFF.

The chain is built from TRBV7-6 and TRBJ1-4, with 7 bases identical to TRBD1. The CDR3 is made up of 17 amino acids. Germline assignment: CDR1 SGHVS and CDR2 FNYEAQ. The V gene end was trimmed by 2 bases and the J gene end by 3 bases; junction bases not matched to a gene: 9. CDR3 sequence: CASSLTTGTIANEKLFF. As DNA, the CDR3 is TGTGCCAGCAGCTTAACGACAGGGACGATAGCTAATGAAAAACTGTTTTTT.

V is TRBV5-1 and J is TRBJ2-1, with 14 bases aligning to TRBD2. V lost 4 bases and J lost 4; bases outside the gene matches: 4. The CDR3 has 16 amino acids. CDR1 is SGHRS, CDR2 YFSETQ, per germline. CDR3 nucleotide sequence: TGCGCCAGCAGCCTCGGACTAGCGGGAGGTTACAATGAGCAGTTCTTC. It translates to CASSLGLAGGYNEQFF.

V gene TRBV12-5 combines with J gene TRBJ2-2; no firm D call. Trimming removed 3 bases at V and 1 base at J, with 6 bases between. Germline CDR1 is LGHNT and CDR2 is FRNRAP. The CDR3 totals 14 residues. DNA of the CDR3: TGTGCTAGTGGTTTCTCCGGGAACACCGGGGAGCTGTTTTTT. The encoded protein is CASGFSGNTGELFF.

The chain combines TRBV5-5 with TRBJ2-7; D ambiguous. Looked up from germline, CDR1 is SGHKS and CDR2 is YYEKEE (reference sequence). CDR3 length equals 17 residues. Trimming removed 0 bases at V and 1 base at J, with 17 bases between. The CDR3 DNA reads as TGTGCCAGCAGCTTGGTTATGCGCTTTTCCTTGTCCTACGAGCAGTACTTC. Its translation: CASSLVMRFSLSYEQYF. The variable domain in full, completed from reference TRBV5-5 and TRBJ2-7, reads DAGVTQSPTHLIKTRGQQVTLRCSPISGHKSVSWYQQVLGQGPQFIFQYYEKEERGRGNFPDRFSARQFPNYSSELNVNALLLGDSALYLCASSLVMRFSLSYEQYFGPGTRLTVT.

The chain has TRBV28 and TRBJ2-7; TRBD1 aligns across 9 bases. The CDR3 sequence is 16 residues long. Germline CDR1 is MDHEN and CDR2 is SYDVKM. Trimming removed 5 bases from V and 0 bases from J; junction bases left unmatched: 8. The CDR3 is CASSPPGQGTSYEQYF. CDR3 nucleotide sequence: TGTGCCAGCAGTCCGCCGGGACAGGGCACCTCCTACGAGCAGTACTTC.

The V gene is TRBV5-5, the J gene TRBJ2-1, with a weak D call TRBD2 (5 bases). The ends were cut back, 3 bases at V and 0 bases at J, with 16 bases in the middle. Germline assignment: CDR1 SGHKS and CDR2 YYEKEE (reference sequence). The CDR3 length is 17 residues. CDR3 sequence reads: CASSSARSGLSYNEQFF. As DNA, the CDR3 is TGTGCCAGCAGCTCGGCGAGAAGCGGCCTCTCCTACAATGAGCAGTTCTTC.

This chain connects TRBV18 to TRBJ2-7, with a weak D call TRBD1 (6 bases). This CDR3 comprises 14 residues. CDR1 is KGHSH, CDR2 LQKENI, per germline. V was shortened by 4 bases and J by 4 bases, with 14 bases between the two germline ends. The CDR3 loop is CASSQGQGTYEQYF. CDR3 DNA: TGTGCCAGCTCACAAGGGCAGGGGACGTACGAGCAGTACTTC.

On this clone itself: This may arise from a read error, as a much more abundant clone is one base away. Other nucleotide sequences from this sample produce the same CDR3. The chain joins TRBV11-2 to TRBJ2-5; D unclear. Per the germline V gene, CDR1 is SGHAT and CDR2 is FQNNGV. The CDR3 consists of 11 residues. Trimming took off 2 bases at V and 3 bases at J, with 1 base between the two ends. The CDR3 coding sequence is TGTGCCAGCAGCTTAAAAGAGACCCAGTACTTC. Protein product: CASSLKETQYF.

Turning to this clone: Germline and junction disagree at one end, which may indicate a read error. The rearrangement uses TRBV7-7 and TRBJ2-1; TRBD1 might be the D (8 bases). The CDR3 has 14 residues. In germline, CDR1 is SSHAT, CDR2 FNYEAQ (reference sequence). The CDR3 DNA sequence: TGTGCTAGCAGCCGGACAGGGAGGGACAATGAGCAGTTCTTC. Its protein is CASSRTGRDNEQFF.

This chain joins TRBV25-1 and TRBJ1-6, with a tentative D call TRBD1 (5 bases). The CDR3 contains 14 residues. The germline V gene has CDR1 MGHDK and CDR2 SYGVNS. Trimming pared 6 bases from V and 5 bases from J, leaving 11 bases between. The CDR3 is CASSNARDNSPLHF. Here the CDR3 DNA reads TGTGCCAGCAGCAACGCCAGGGATAATTCACCCCTCCACTTT.

This clone was counted a few times. This chain links TRBV30 with TRBJ1-2; maybe TRBD1 (5 bases). There are 14 residues in the CDR3. Trimming left V 4 bases short and J 2 bases short, with 14 bases between. The germline V gene encodes CDR1 GTSNPN and CDR2 SVGIG (reference sequence). CDR3 sequence: CAWTVGWGNYGYTF. CDR3 bases: TGTGCCTGGACCGTAGGCTGGGGGAACTATGGCTACACCTTC.

The V and J genes are TRBV5-8 and TRBJ1-5, with D unclear. Looked up from germline, CDR1 is SGHTS and CDR2 is YDEGEE. The CDR3 runs 12 residues. Trimming left V 6 bases short and J 9 bases short, with 13 bases between. CDR3 nucleotide sequence: TGTGCCAGCACTCAGACCGGCCGGCCCCAGCATTTT. This codes for CASTQTGRPQHF.

The table lists this clone with a few counts. This chain uses TRBV6-1 with TRBJ1-1, with D uncertain. The germline V gene encodes CDR1 MNHNS and CDR2 SASEGT. This CDR3 comprises 14 residues. V lost 6 bases, J lost 1 base, and 12 bases lay in between. CDR3 sequence reads: CASRLDVWNTEAFF. CDR3 nucleotides: TGTGCCAGCAGGTTGGACGTTTGGAACACTGAAGCTTTCTTT.

The CDR3 sequence is CASSQTLAGVGKAQYF. CDR3 DNA: TGCGCCAGCAGCCAAACACTAGCGGGAGTGGGGAAGGCCCAGTACTTC. This chain links TRBV5-1 with TRBJ2-5, with 11 positions matching TRBD2. Germline CDR1 is SGHRS and CDR2 is YFSETQ. With 4 bases clipped from V and 9 bases from J, the junction kept 14 bases outside the gene matches. This CDR3 is built from 16 residues.

The chain is built from TRBV28 and TRBJ1-3, with D perhaps matching TRBD1 (5 bases). In germline, CDR1 is MDHEN, CDR2 SYDVKM. The CDR3 runs 16 residues. Trimming removed 6 bases at V and 4 bases at J, with 19 bases between. The CDR3 bases are TGTGCCAGCAGCCTGCCCCCGGGGGTGGCAGGAAACACCATATATTTT. This codes for CASSLPPGVAGNTIYF.

A word on this clone: The same CDR3 can be traced to other DNA sequences in this sample. The chain carries TRBV18 and TRBJ2-3, with D uncertain. V lost 4 bases to trimming and J lost 1 base, with 3 bases between them. Germline V gene data show CDR1 as KGHSH and CDR2 as LQKENI. The CDR3 consists of 12 residues. This CDR3 reads CASSLRTDTQYF. The CDR3 bases are TGTGCCAGCTCACTTCGCACAGATACGCAGTATTTT.

The genes are TRBV29-1 and TRBJ1-2; D unclear. V was shortened by 1 base and J by 5 bases, with 14 bases between the two germline ends. Per germline, CDR1 SQVTM and CDR2 ANQGSEA. The CDR3 covers 14 residues. In DNA form, the CDR3 reads TGCAGCGTTGAAGCGGGTGTATCGAGGTATGGCTACACCTTC. Translation gives CSVEAGVSRYGYTF.

The V gene is TRBV9, the J gene TRBJ2-7, with 7 positions matching TRBD2. This CDR3 contains 14 residues. V was clipped by 0 bases and J by 2 bases; unmatched bases: 2. Germline V gene sequence: CDR1 SGDLS, CDR2 YYNGEE. CDR3 sequence reads: CASSVGDYTYEQYF. CDR3 coding DNA: TGTGCCAGCAGCGTAGGGGACTATACCTACGAGCAGTACTTC.

The chain employs TRBV19 and TRBJ2-1; no clear D. V gave up 1 base and J gave up 0 bases, with 13 bases separating them. Per the germline V gene, CDR1 is LNHDA and CDR2 is SQIVND (reference sequence). The CDR3 extends over 17 amino acids. The CDR3 spells CASSIGGIGDSYNEQFF. DNA of the CDR3: TGTGCCAGTAGTATAGGGGGAATTGGGGACTCCTACAATGAGCAGTTCTTC.

This chain links TRBV28 with TRBJ2-5; either TRBD1 or TRBD2 may fit D (6 bases each). The CDR3 spans 15 residues. Germline lookup yields CDR1 MDHEN and CDR2 SYDVKM. V lost 6 bases to trimming and J lost 4 bases, with 18 bases between them. The chain's CDR3 is CASRFTGAQGETQYF. The CDR3 DNA follows: TGTGCCAGCAGGTTCACGGGGGCCCAGGGAGAGACCCAGTACTTC.

The rearrangement links TRBV28 to TRBJ2-7, with TRBD2 matching over 7 bases. The CDR3 covers 15 residues. Germline values: CDR1 MDHEN, CDR2 SYDVKM. Trimming at V came to 3 bases and at J to 4 bases, leaving 9 bases not matched to a gene. The CDR3 DNA reads as TGTGCCAGCAGTTTCAGCGGGAAAGTTTTTTACGAGCAGTACTTC. Its protein product is CASSFSGKVFYEQYF.

A note on this clone: Sequence at one end of the junction differs from germline and may be a read error. CDR3 region: CASSPAPGLAGAEHRGAVF. The DNA for the CDR3 is TGTGCCAGCAGCCCCGCACCGGGACTAGCGGGAGCGGAACACCGGGGAGCTGTTTTT. The V gene is TRBV28, the J gene TRBJ2-2, with 14 bases lining up with TRBD2. The CDR3 consists of 19 residues. Germline V lookup: CDR1 MDHEN, CDR2 SYDVKM. Based on the CDR3 plus reference TRBV28 and TRBJ2-2, the full variable domain is DVKVTQSSRYLVKRTGEKVFLECVQDMDHENMFWYRQDPGLGLRLIYFSYDVKMKEKGDIPEGYSVSREKKERFSLILESASTNQTSMYLCASSPAPGLAGAEHRGAVFGEGSRLTVL.

This chain uses TRBV7-8 with TRBJ2-1; 8 bases are a match to TRBD1. V lost 1 base, J lost 0 bases, and 2 bases stayed unmatched. The V gene's germline CDR1 is SGHVS and CDR2 FQNEAQ. CDR3 size: 16 residues. In nucleotides, the CDR3 is TGTGCCAGCAGCTTAGACAGGGGGTTCTCCTACAATGAGCAGTTCTTC. Translated, it gives CASSLDRGFSYNEQFF.

The chain employs TRBV28 and TRBJ1-1; possible D gene TRBD1, 6 bases. This CDR3 is 15 amino acids long. Germline CDR1 reads MDHEN; CDR2 reads SYDVKM. Trimming shortened V by 2 bases and J by 7 bases, and 17 bases separated the two germline ends. This CDR3 reads CASSLPGQGGVEAFF. DNA of the CDR3: TGTGCCAGCAGTTTACCGGGACAAGGGGGAGTTGAAGCTTTCTTT.

This clone came up once. CDR3 bases: TGTGCCAGCTCACCGTCTCCGGGACTAGCGGGATCCACAGATACGCAGTATTTT. This translates into CASSPSPGLAGSTDTQYF. The gene calls are TRBV18 and TRBJ2-3; 13 bases match TRBD2. Germline V gives CDR1 KGHSH, CDR2 LQKENI. J was trimmed by 2 bases and V by 3 bases; bases with no gene match: 8. The CDR3 runs 18 residues.